Given below is one T cell receptor (beta chain) in context. Its antigen is as yet unknown. Clones were sequenced by immunoSEQ multiplex PCR, and TCRdb holds only the in-frame ones, with some missing. Here the sample spans a few hundred thousand clones, over 60% being singletons. The entry originates in a study of cytotoxic CD8 clonotypes in ibrutinib-treated CLL. Across the whole study: Response samples were drawn at a median of roughly 13 months of treatment, range 6 to 36. Whole-study findings and limits: Contraction or stability on treatment characterized the public clonotypes, which were uncommon. Clonality, elevated at ibrutinib response, dropped back toward baseline at progression. Researchers report that baseline clonality outpaced age-matched healthy donors and tracked circulating CD8+ T-cell counts.

V gave up 3 bases and J gave up 7 bases, with 7 bases separating them. The CDR3 extends over 12 amino acids. Looked up from germline, CDR1 is SGDLS and CDR2 is YYNGEE. The origin of this receptor is a human donor with chronic lymphocytic leukemia. The sequencing here drew on PBMCs, taken after 36 months of ibrutinib treatment. The V gene is TRBV9, the J gene TRBJ2-2, with no clear D. In DNA, the CDR3 is TGTGCCAGCAGCGCCCAAATCGGGGAGCTGTTTTTT. Its translation: CASSAQIGELFF. Looking up the rest from reference TRBV9 and TRBJ2-2 gives the full variable domain: DSGVTQTPKHLITATGQRVTLRCSPRSGDLSVYWYQQSLDQGLQFLIQYYNGEERAKGNILERFSAQQFPDLHSELNLSSLELGDSALYFCASSAQIGELFFGEGSRLTVL.